This TCR beta chain was obtained from a study of blood T cell repertoires in COVID-19. Clones were read by immunoSEQ multiplex PCR, and TCRdb kept only the in-frame ones, dropping some. The sample holds just under 90,000 clones, about 88% seen once. This clone was found once. This CDR3 is 15 amino acids long. V was pared by 6 bases and J by 0 bases, with 13 bases between. Germline V gene data show CDR1 as KGHDR and CDR2 as SFDVKD. The source of this sequence is a woman of 80 years or more with acute or convalescent COVID-19. This rearrangement joins TRBV24-1 to TRBJ1-1; D remains unclear. The sample consisted of peripheral blood. The CDR3 reads CATSPISPMNTEAFF. CDR3 DNA: TGTGCCACCAGTCCTATCTCGCCCATGAACACTGAAGCTTTCTTT.